Each of the 26 T cell receptor beta chains below was sequenced from the same sample in a study of blood T cell repertoires in COVID-19. Assay: immunoSEQ multiplex PCR; the TCRdb copy retains only in-frame clones and omits some. Of 50,000 to 75,000 clones listed, 81% are singletons. Input material: peripheral blood. These receptors were taken from a woman older than 75 with active or convalescent COVID-19.

The J gene is TRBJ2-5, the V gene TRBV19; D might be TRBD1 (7 bases). CDR1 and CDR2 (germline): LNHDA, SQIVND (reference sequence). The CDR3 runs to 14 residues. Deletions cut 5 bases from V and 4 bases from J, with 14 bases between. For the CDR3, the DNA is TGTGCCAGTAGTCCCTACAGGGGAGGAGAGACCCAGTACTTC. Protein: CASSPYRGGETQYF.

This chain joins TRBV7-8 and TRBJ1-6; D is uncertain. The CDR3 has 12 residues. Trimming stripped 3 bases from V and 11 bases from J, with 8 bases between. Per the germline V gene, CDR1 is SGHVS and CDR2 is FQNEAQ. CDR3 coding DNA: TGTGCCAGCAGCTTTCAAGAGGCACCCCTCCACTTT. Its protein product is CASSFQEAPLHF.

This chain links TRBV20-1 with TRBJ2-3; 7 nucleotides agree with TRBD2. Trimming took 3 bases from V and 5 from J; bases not matched to a gene: 8. Germline V gene lookup returns CDR1 DFQATT and CDR2 SNEGSKA (reference sequence). CDR3 size: 14 residues. In DNA form, the CDR3 reads TGCAGTGCTAGTGATTCGGGGGAGGGAGATACGCAGTATTTT. Protein: CSASDSGEGDTQYF.

The chain couples TRBV5-1 to TRBJ2-2; TRBD2 agrees at 7 bases. The V gene end was trimmed by 4 bases and the J gene end by 2 bases; junction bases not matched to a gene: 5. Per the germline V gene, CDR1 is SGHRS and CDR2 is YFSETQ. The CDR3 runs 15 residues. The CDR3 loop is CASSRGTTNTGELFF. The CDR3 nucleotides read TGCGCCAGCAGCCGGGGGACTACCAACACCGGGGAGCTGTTTTTT.

Details on this clone: Other DNA sequences within the sample encode an identical CDR3. The chain uses TRBV7-3 and TRBJ2-3, with TRBD1 as a possible D gene (6 bases). Trimming removed 5 bases from V and 2 bases from J, with 11 bases in between. The CDR3 covers 14 residues. CDR1 and CDR2 (germline): SGHTA, FQGTGA. CDR3 sequence: CASSSDRYTDTQYF. DNA of the CDR3: TGTGCCAGCAGCAGTGACAGGTACACAGATACGCAGTATTTT.

The chain recombines TRBV19 with TRBJ1-1, with TRBD1 matching over 8 bases. V dropped 4 bases and J dropped 6; count of bases not matched to a gene: 4. The CDR3 is 13 residues long. The V gene's germline CDR1 is LNHDA and CDR2 SQIVND (reference sequence). The CDR3 loop is CASSKDRAAEAFF. The CDR3 region has the DNA TGTGCCAGTAGTAAGGACAGGGCGGCTGAAGCTTTCTTT.

As DNA, the CDR3 is TGTGCCAGCAGGGACAGGGATCACGAGCAGTACTTC. Translation gives CASRDRDHEQYF. V usage is TRBV28 and J usage is TRBJ2-7; 8 positions agree with TRBD1. The CDR3 consists of 12 residues. V gave up 6 bases and J gave up 5 bases; unmatched junction bases: 3. Germline V gene sequence: CDR1 MDHEN, CDR2 SYDVKM.

The CDR3: CASSIQTGVTEAFF. CDR3 bases: TGTGCCAGTAGTATCCAGACAGGGGTAACTGAAGCTTTCTTT. The chain employs TRBV19 and TRBJ1-1, with 8 bases fitting TRBD1. V was pared by 3 bases and J by 5 bases, with 5 bases of the junction left unmatched. Per the germline V gene, CDR1 is LNHDA and CDR2 is SQIVND (reference sequence). The length of the CDR3 is 14 residues.

The chain couples TRBV27 to TRBJ1-1; 7 bases map to TRBD1. Germline-derived CDR1 and CDR2 are MNHEY and SMNVEV (reference sequence). This CDR3 contains 15 residues. The J segment lost 1 base and the V segment lost 5 bases, leaving 7 bases of the junction unmatched. CDR3 in DNA: TGTGCCAGCAGTCGAGGGGGCGCAGGGAACACTGAAGCTTTCTTT. Translation gives CASSRGGAGNTEAFF.

This rearrangement joins TRBV4-1 to TRBJ2-2; 9 bases align to TRBD2. J lost 1 base, V lost 2 bases, and 2 bases had no gene match. Germline-derived CDR1 and CDR2 are MGHRA and YSYEKL. The CDR3 has 16 amino acids. The CDR3 nucleotides are TGCGCCAGCAGCCAAATAGCGGGGGTGAACACCGGGGAGCTGTTTTTT. This encodes CASSQIAGVNTGELFF.

The V and J genes are TRBV7-2 and TRBJ1-1, with D possibly TRBD1 on 5 matching bases. V lost 2 bases and J lost 10, with 11 bases in between. CDR3 length equals 12 residues. Germline V gene lookup returns CDR1 SGHTA and CDR2 FQGNSA. The CDR3 is CASSLMGRGAFF. The CDR3 nucleotides are TGTGCCAGCAGCTTAATGGGGCGTGGAGCTTTCTTT.

CDR3 sequence (DNA): TGTGCCAGCAGGCCGGGACAAACTGGAAACACCATATATTTT. It is translated as CASRPGQTGNTIYF. The chain carries TRBV14 and TRBJ1-3; TRBD1 might be the D (6 bases). V gave up 6 bases and J gave up 2 bases, with 11 bases separating them. From germline, CDR1 is SGHDN and CDR2 FVKESK. This CDR3 has 14 residues.

This chain connects TRBV5-8 to TRBJ2-5, with unresolved D. The CDR3 runs 14 residues. V was shortened by 1 base and J by 2 bases, with 9 bases between the two germline ends. Per the germline V gene, CDR1 is SGHTS and CDR2 is YDEGEE. The CDR3 nucleotides read TGTGCCAGCAGCTTGTCTCCAGGTCAAGAGACCCAGTACTTC. Its translation: CASSLSPGQETQYF. Combining the CDR3 with reference TRBV5-8 and TRBJ2-5 gives the whole variable domain EAGVTQSPTHLIKTRGQQATLRCSPISGHTSVYWYQQALGLGLQFLLWYDEGEERNRGNFPPRFSGRQFPNYSSELNVNALELEDSALYLCASSLSPGQETQYFGPGTRLLVL.

V is TRBV7-9 and J is TRBJ2-5; D ambiguous. The CDR3 extends over 11 amino acids. Germline CDR1 is SEHNR and CDR2 is FQNEAQ (reference sequence). Trimming pared 5 bases from V and 6 bases from J, leaving 7 bases between. CDR3 in amino acids: CASSLEKTQYF. In DNA form, the CDR3 reads TGTGCCAGCAGCCTTGAGAAGACCCAGTACTTC.

This sequence joins TRBV11-2 and TRBJ2-2; 7 nucleotides align to TRBD1. Germline lookup yields CDR1 SGHAT and CDR2 FQNNGV. This CDR3 is built from 17 residues. With 6 bases clipped from V and 6 bases from J, the junction kept 16 bases outside the gene matches. In DNA form, the CDR3 reads TGTGCCAGCAGTCCCCTCACGGGTACAACAGGGGCCGGGGAGCTGTTTTTT. Amino acids: CASSPLTGTTGAGELFF. The whole variable domain, filled in from reference TRBV11-2 and TRBJ2-2, reads EAGVAQSPRYKIIEKRQSVAFWCNPISGHATLYWYQQILGQGPKLLIQFQNNGVVDDSQLPKDRFSAERLKGVDSTLKIQPAKLEDSAVYLCASSPLTGTTGAGELFFGEGSRLTVL.

The chain uses TRBV23-1 and TRBJ1-2; 8 positions match TRBD1. TRBV23-1 belongs to the ORF category, with a function that is uncertain. The CDR3 consists of 14 residues. V was clipped by 3 bases and J by 5 bases; unmatched bases: 5. CDR3 sequence reads: CASSHRDRTYGYTF. The CDR3 region has the DNA TGCGCCAGCAGTCACCGGGACAGGACTTATGGCTACACCTTC.

This chain links TRBV28 with TRBJ2-5; a possible D gene is TRBD2 (7 bases). This CDR3 spans 15 amino acids. Trimming removed 7 bases at V and 4 bases at J, with 19 bases between. Germline lookup yields CDR1 MDHEN and CDR2 SYDVKM. CDR3: CASTLSGTHRETQYF. The CDR3 nucleotides read TGTGCCAGCACCCTAAGCGGGACACACCGAGAGACCCAGTACTTC.

CDR3 amino acids: CASSQETAGSYEQYF. CDR3 bases: TGCGCCAGCAGCCAAGAAACGGCAGGGTCCTACGAGCAGTACTTC. The chain links TRBV4-3 to TRBJ2-7; a weak D match, TRBD1 (5 bases). The CDR3 has 15 amino acids. V was clipped by 0 bases and J by 1 base, with 10 bases between them. Germline CDR1 is LGHNA and CDR2 is YSLEER.

This clone has only a few counts. The gene calls are TRBV5-1 and TRBJ2-7; possibly TRBD1 for D (8 bases). V lost 5 bases and J lost 0, with 18 bases in between. The CDR3 extends over 16 amino acids. Germline V gene data show CDR1 as SGHRS and CDR2 as YFSETQ. CDR3 in DNA: TGCGCCAGCAGTTCGGGGGGACAGGAGAGCTCCTACGAGCAGTACTTC. It encodes CASSSGGQESSYEQYF.

This sequence joins TRBV29-1 and TRBJ1-1; D might be TRBD1 (6 bases). Germline V lookup: CDR1 SQVTM, CDR2 ANQGSEA. This CDR3 region has 13 residues. Trimming pared 7 bases from V and 2 bases from J, leaving 14 bases between. The CDR3: CSGSRQDNTEAFF. The CDR3 region has the DNA TGCAGCGGTTCGAGACAGGATAACACTGAAGCTTTCTTT.

This clone was seen more than once but under ten times. V gene TRBV4-1 combines with J gene TRBJ1-1; TRBD1 agrees at 8 bases. The CDR3 contains 15 residues. Germline-derived CDR1 and CDR2 are MGHRA and YSYEKL. The V segment lost 6 bases and the J segment 5 bases; nucleotides outside the gene matches: 11. The CDR3 DNA sequence: TGCGCCAGCAGAGACCTTACAGGGGGTTGGACTGAAGCTTTCTTT. Translating it yields CASRDLTGGWTEAFF.

As DNA, the CDR3 is TGTGCCAGCAGTGGTGAGGCGGAAGCTTTCTTT. It yields the protein CASSGEAEAFF. The chain recombines TRBV2 with TRBJ1-1; D not certain. The V end was cut by 4 bases, the J end by 8 bases, with 8 bases between. The germline gives CDR1 SNHLY, CDR2 FYNNEI. The CDR3 covers 11 residues.

The CDR3 reads CASSQDLWGGKGYTF. CDR3 sequence (DNA): TGCGCCAGCAGCCAAGATCTTTGGGGAGGGAAAGGCTACACCTTC. The chain employs TRBV4-3 and TRBJ1-2; no clear D gene. Germline loops: CDR1 LGHNA, CDR2 YSLEER. V was shortened by 0 bases and J by 8 bases, with 16 bases between the two germline ends. CDR3 size: 15 residues.

This chain links TRBV5-5 with TRBJ1-1; D call uncertain. This CDR3 is built from 14 residues. The germline V gene has CDR1 SGHKS and CDR2 YYEKEE (reference sequence). Trimming left V 2 bases short and J 1 base short, with 9 bases between. In DNA form, the CDR3 reads TGTGCCAGCAGCTTCTGGCAGGCGAACACTGAAGCTTTCTTT. Its translation: CASSFWQANTEAFF.

The chain uses TRBV12-2 and TRBJ1-5; the table's TRBD1 call for D was not verified on the DNA. TRBV12-2 is an annotated pseudogene. CDR3 length: 10 amino acids. CDR3 coding DNA: TGTGCAAGTCGCCGCAGGCCCCAGCATTTT. It codes for CASRRRPQHF.

The V and J genes are TRBV12-3 or TRBV12-4 and TRBJ1-1; the D is unclear. The length of the CDR3 is 13 residues. With 6 bases removed from V and 1 base from J, the gap between germline ends came to 9 bases. CDR3 in amino acids: CASSYGQNTEAFF. The CDR3 region has the DNA TGTGCCAGCAGCTATGGGCAGAACACTGAAGCTTTCTTT.